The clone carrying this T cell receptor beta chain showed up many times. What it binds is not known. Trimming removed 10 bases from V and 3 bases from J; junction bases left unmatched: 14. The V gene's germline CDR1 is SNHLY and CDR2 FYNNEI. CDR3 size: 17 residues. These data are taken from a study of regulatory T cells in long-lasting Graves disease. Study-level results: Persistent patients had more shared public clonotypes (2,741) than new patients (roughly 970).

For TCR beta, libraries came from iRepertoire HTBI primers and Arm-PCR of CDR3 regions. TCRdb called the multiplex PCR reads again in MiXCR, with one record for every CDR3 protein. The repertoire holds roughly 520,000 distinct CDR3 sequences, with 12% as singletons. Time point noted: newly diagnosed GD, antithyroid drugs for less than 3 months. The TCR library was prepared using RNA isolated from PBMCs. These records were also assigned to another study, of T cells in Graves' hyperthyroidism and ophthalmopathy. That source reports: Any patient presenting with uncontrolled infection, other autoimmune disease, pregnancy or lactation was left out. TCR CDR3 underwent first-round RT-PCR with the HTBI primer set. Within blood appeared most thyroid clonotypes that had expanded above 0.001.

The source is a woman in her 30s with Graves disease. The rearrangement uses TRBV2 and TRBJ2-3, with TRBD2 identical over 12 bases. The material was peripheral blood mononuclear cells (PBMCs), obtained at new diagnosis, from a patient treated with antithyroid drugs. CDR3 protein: CATQAPSGRGGTDTQYF. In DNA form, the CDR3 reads TGTGCCACACAGGCGCCTAGCGGGAGGGGAGGTACAGATACGCAGTATTTT.